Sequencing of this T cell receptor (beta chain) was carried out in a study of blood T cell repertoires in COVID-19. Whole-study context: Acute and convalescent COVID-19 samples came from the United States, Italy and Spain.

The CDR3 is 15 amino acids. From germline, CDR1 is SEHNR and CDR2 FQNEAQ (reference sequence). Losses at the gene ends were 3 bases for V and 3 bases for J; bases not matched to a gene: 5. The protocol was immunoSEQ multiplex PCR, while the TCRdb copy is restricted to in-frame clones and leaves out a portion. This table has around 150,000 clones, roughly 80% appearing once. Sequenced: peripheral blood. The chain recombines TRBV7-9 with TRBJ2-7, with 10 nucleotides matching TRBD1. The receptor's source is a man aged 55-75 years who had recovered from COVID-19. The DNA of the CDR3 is TGTGCCAGCAGCTTTGGCGGGACAGGGGACTACGAGCAGTACTTC. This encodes CASSFGGTGDYEQYF.